This T cell receptor (beta chain) derives from a study of Ad26.COV2.S vaccination and SARS-CoV-2 variants. On the study more broadly: Among those in the COV1001 Ad26.COV2.S trial arm was the donor.

Produced via immunoSEQ multiplex PCR; TCRdb's table is partial and in-frame only. Here the sample spans hundreds of thousands of clones, about 90% being singletons. Germline CDR1 is MNHNS and CDR2 is SASEGT. Losses at the gene ends were 3 bases for V and 8 bases for J; bases not matched to a gene: 2. The CDR3 is made up of 14 amino acids. Noted treatment: roughly 18 received Ad26.COV2.S at low or high dose, single or two shots; a few received placebo; per-sample allocation not given. Specimens were obtained on day 63 following the first vaccine or placebo injection. The TCR comes from a person between 18 and 59 years old who received the Ad26.COV2.S COVID-19 vaccine or a placebo. Material: peripheral blood, obtained in a trial of Ad26.COV2.S vaccine versus placebo. The chain is built from TRBV6-1 and TRBJ2-1, with 12 bases lining up with TRBD1. In nucleotides, the CDR3 is TGTGCCAGCAGTGAGGGACAGGGGGCGTATGAGCAGTTCTTC. Translated, it gives CASSEGQGAYEQFF.